Listed below are T cell receptor beta chains from one sample, sequenced in a study of blood T cell repertoires in COVID-19. TCRdb's copy holds only in-frame clones and misses some; the assay was immunoSEQ multiplex PCR. This sample carries some 64,000 clones, approximately 77% of them seen once, and the ten largest clones take more than 4%. The sequencing input was peripheral blood. The receptors stem from a woman between 65 and 79 years old with COVID-19, enrolled during active disease. Both conserved end residues are trimmed from each CDR3.

V gene,CDR3 protein
TRBV19,ASSLDKSTDTQY
TRBV18,ASSRSLGVTEAF
TRBV12-5,ASGHSQLNTEAF
TRBV5-6,ASSRGSATYNEQF
TRBV7-2,ASSPGKGNYNEQF
TRBV24-1,ATSDFKRAEAF
TRBV2,ASSRDRVSSDTQY
TRBV19,ASTLDRGGGGYT
TRBV9,ASSPATGPMNTEAF
TRBV10-3,AISGGGPGEQY
TRBV7-3,ASSINRGGTEAF
TRBV5-4,ASSLGQGRANTEAF
TRBV27,ASSSRPGTGRPNQPQH
TRBV15,ATSSPPFPDTQY
TRBV4-3,ASSQDVPAPNTEAF
TRBV3-1/TRBV3-2,ASSQQTGLNEKLF
TRBV19,ASTDRSNQPQH
TRBV5-1,ASSLPRRSMNTEAF
TRBV5-6,ASSATGNYGYT
TRBV11-3,ASSTRQGWDEQF
TRBV5-6,ASSLIDRGNTGELF
TRBV7-2,ASSRDSRRMDTQY
TRBV4-3,ASSQDLAGSSFNEKLF